The rows below give T cell receptor beta chains drawn from one sample of a study of blood T cell repertoires in COVID-19. Clones were read by immunoSEQ multiplex PCR, and TCRdb kept only the in-frame ones, dropping some. The sample shows 200,000 to 250,000 clones, about 86% of them seen only once. Sequenced sample: PBMCs or T cells enriched from blood (not recorded which). The receptors were sampled from a woman aged 45-60 years with acute COVID-19. Each CDR3 is given with its conserved first and last residue. A D gene is named only where the DNA matches it firmly. The size of a clone is reported for some rows only, either as once, few or many, or as a class for expanded clones.

cdr3_aa: CASSSAGQGETQYF; cdr3_nt: TGTGCCAGCAGCTCCGCGGGCCAGGGGGAGACCCAGTACTTC; v_call: TRBV7-2; d_call: NA; clone_size: NA; j_call: TRBJ2-5
cdr3_aa: CAWSVLWGNEAFF; cdr3_nt: TGTGCCTGGAGTGTACTATGGGGCAATGAAGCTTTCTTT; v_call: TRBV30; d_call: NA; clone_size: NA; j_call: TRBJ1-1
cdr3_aa: CATSDFRQNYGYTF; cdr3_nt: TGTGCCACCAGTGATTTCCGACAGAACTATGGCTACACCTTC; v_call: TRBV24-1; d_call: NA; clone_size: NA; j_call: TRBJ1-2
cdr3_aa: CASSAAPSQGTGMNTEAFF; cdr3_nt: TGTGCCAGCAGTGCCGCACCTTCGCAGGGGACAGGGATGAACACTGAAGCTTTCTTT; v_call: TRBV6-4; d_call: TRBD1; clone_size: NA; j_call: TRBJ1-1
cdr3_aa: CASSLTGAYGYTF; cdr3_nt: TGTGCCAGCAGTCTGACAGGGGCCTATGGCTACACCTTC; v_call: TRBV28; d_call: TRBD1; clone_size: NA; j_call: TRBJ1-2
cdr3_aa: CAWSGTGLISYNEQFF; cdr3_nt: TGTGCCTGGAGCGGTACCGGACTAATTTCCTACAATGAGCAGTTCTTC; v_call: TRBV30; d_call: NA; clone_size: NA; j_call: TRBJ2-1
cdr3_aa: CASSLKMDSTDTQYF; cdr3_nt: TGTGCCAGCAGCTTAAAAATGGACTCCACAGATACGCAGTATTTT; v_call: TRBV7-2; d_call: NA; clone_size: NA; j_call: TRBJ2-3
cdr3_aa: CASSIRQKLFF; cdr3_nt: TGTGCCAGTAGTATACGACAGAAACTGTTTTTT; v_call: TRBV19; d_call: NA; clone_size: once; j_call: TRBJ1-4
cdr3_aa: CASSSGWASNEKLFF; cdr3_nt: TGTGCCAGCAGCTCCGGATGGGCGTCTAATGAAAAACTGTTTTTT; v_call: TRBV27; d_call: NA; clone_size: NA; j_call: TRBJ1-4
cdr3_aa: CASSPEPAGNTIYF; cdr3_nt: TGTGCCAGCTCACCGGAGCCGGCGGGGAACACCATATATTTT; v_call: TRBV18; d_call: NA; clone_size: NA; j_call: TRBJ1-3
cdr3_aa: CASSHLPPGQTSGLRETQYF; cdr3_nt: TGTGCCAGCAGCCACCTACCTCCGGGACAGACTAGCGGGTTAAGAGAGACCCAGTACTTC; v_call: TRBV27; d_call: TRBD2; clone_size: NA; j_call: TRBJ2-5
cdr3_aa: CASSGAETYEQYF; cdr3_nt: TGTGCCAGTAGTGGGGCAGAAACCTACGAGCAGTACTTC; v_call: TRBV19; d_call: NA; clone_size: few; j_call: TRBJ2-7
cdr3_aa: CASRVAGEETQYF; cdr3_nt: TGTGCCAGCAGGGTAGCGGGCGAAGAGACCCAGTACTTC; v_call: TRBV7-2; d_call: TRBD2; clone_size: NA; j_call: TRBJ2-5
cdr3_aa: CASSQIPQGALRVNTEAFF; cdr3_nt: TGTGCCAGCAGCCAAATCCCACAGGGGGCGCTTAGGGTGAACACTGAAGCTTTCTTT; v_call: TRBV3-1/TRBV3-2; d_call: TRBD1; clone_size: NA; j_call: TRBJ1-1
cdr3_aa: CASTLTNRVNEQYF; cdr3_nt: TGTGCCAGCACGCTTACGAACAGGGTGAACGAGCAGTACTTC; v_call: TRBV28; d_call: NA; clone_size: NA; j_call: TRBJ2-7
cdr3_aa: CAISVKGDYEQYF; cdr3_nt: TGTGCCATCAGTGTTAAAGGGGACTACGAGCAGTACTTC; v_call: TRBV10-3; d_call: NA; clone_size: NA; j_call: TRBJ2-7
cdr3_aa: CASRASGRYEQYF; cdr3_nt: TGTGCCAGCAGGGCTAGCGGGAGATACGAGCAGTACTTC; v_call: TRBV6-6; d_call: TRBD2; clone_size: NA; j_call: TRBJ2-7
cdr3_aa: CATSRESRGQETQYF; cdr3_nt: TGTGCCACCAGCAGAGAATCTAGGGGGCAAGAGACCCAGTACTTC; v_call: TRBV15; d_call: NA; clone_size: NA; j_call: TRBJ2-5
cdr3_aa: CSGRENTEAFF; cdr3_nt: TGCAGCGGTCGCGAGAACACTGAAGCTTTCTTT; v_call: TRBV29-1; d_call: NA; clone_size: once; j_call: TRBJ1-1
cdr3_aa: CASSVDPAGLYNEQFF; cdr3_nt: TGTGCCAGCAGCGTAGACCCAGCGGGACTCTACAATGAGCAGTTCTTC; v_call: TRBV9; d_call: TRBD2; clone_size: NA; j_call: TRBJ2-1
cdr3_aa: CASSPGTSRETQYF; cdr3_nt: TGTGCCAGCAGCCCGGGGACTAGCCGGGAGACCCAGTACTTC; v_call: TRBV7-3; d_call: TRBD2; clone_size: once; j_call: TRBJ2-5
cdr3_aa: CASSPNGLAYEQYF; cdr3_nt: TGTGCCAGCAGCCCAAATGGACTAGCCTACGAGCAGTACTTC; v_call: TRBV3-1/TRBV3-2; d_call: TRBD2; clone_size: NA; j_call: TRBJ2-7
cdr3_aa: CSVEGGRLTYNEQFF; cdr3_nt: TGCAGCGTTGAAGGGGGCCGTCTGACCTACAATGAGCAGTTCTTC; v_call: TRBV29-1; d_call: NA; clone_size: NA; j_call: TRBJ2-1
cdr3_aa: CASSLGSGGSYEQYF; cdr3_nt: TGTGCCAGCAGCTTAGGTTCGGGAGGATCCTACGAGCAGTACTTC; v_call: TRBV7-2; d_call: TRBD2; clone_size: NA; j_call: TRBJ2-7
cdr3_aa: CASRLWGGTEAFF; cdr3_nt: TGTGCCAGCAGACTCTGGGGGGGCACTGAAGCTTTCTTT; v_call: TRBV5-6; d_call: NA; clone_size: NA; j_call: TRBJ1-1
cdr3_aa: CASSTQGNQPQHF; cdr3_nt: TGTGCGAGTTCCACTCAAGGCAATCAGCCCCAGCATTTT; v_call: TRBV27; d_call: NA; clone_size: NA; j_call: TRBJ1-5
cdr3_aa: CASSPPGQREKLFF; cdr3_nt: TGTGCCAGCAGTCCCCCGGGACAAAGGGAAAAACTGTTTTTT; v_call: TRBV28; d_call: NA; clone_size: few; j_call: TRBJ1-4
cdr3_aa: CASSPRGLAGNEQFF; cdr3_nt: TGTGCCAGCAGTCCCCGAGGACTAGCGGGTAATGAGCAGTTCTTC; v_call: TRBV27; d_call: TRBD2; clone_size: NA; j_call: TRBJ2-1
cdr3_aa: CAKVQIPDYGYTF; cdr3_nt: TGTGCCAAAGTACAGATTCCCGACTATGGCTACACCTTC; v_call: TRBV28; d_call: NA; clone_size: NA; j_call: TRBJ1-2
cdr3_aa: CASSQGGLAGGTDTQYF; cdr3_nt: TGTGCCAGCAGCCAAGGGGGACTAGCGGGAGGAACAGATACGCAGTATTTT; v_call: TRBV3-1/TRBV3-2; d_call: TRBD2; clone_size: NA; j_call: TRBJ2-3
cdr3_aa: CASSLGGGGRYSNQPQHF; cdr3_nt: TGTGCCAGCAGCTTAGGCGGGGGGGGCCGATATAGCAATCAGCCCCAGCATTTT; v_call: TRBV7-2; d_call: NA; clone_size: once; j_call: TRBJ1-5
cdr3_aa: CASSQEYGTSGRSSYEQYF; cdr3_nt: TGTGCCAGCAGCCAAGAGTACGGGACTAGCGGGAGGAGCTCCTACGAGCAGTACTTC; v_call: TRBV4-2; d_call: TRBD2; clone_size: NA; j_call: TRBJ2-7
cdr3_aa: CASSPGVPETQYF; cdr3_nt: TGTGCCAGCAGTCCAGGGGTTCCAGAGACCCAGTACTTC; v_call: TRBV6-2/TRBV6-3; d_call: NA; clone_size: NA; j_call: TRBJ2-5
cdr3_aa: CASSLGTTTYEQYF; cdr3_nt: TGCGCCAGCAGCTTGGGGACAACCACCTACGAGCAGTACTTC; v_call: TRBV5-1; d_call: NA; clone_size: NA; j_call: TRBJ2-7
cdr3_aa: CASSLGRVYGYTF; cdr3_nt: TGTGCCAGCAGTTTAGGCAGGGTCTATGGCTACACCTTC; v_call: TRBV28; d_call: NA; clone_size: once; j_call: TRBJ1-2
cdr3_aa: CASSNRLGNEKLFF; cdr3_nt: TGTGCCAGCAGTAACAGGTTGGGTAATGAAAAACTGTTTTTT; v_call: TRBV5-6; d_call: NA; clone_size: NA; j_call: TRBJ1-4
cdr3_aa: CASSPTGWAGGYTF; cdr3_nt: TGTGCCAGCAGCCCGACAGGGTGGGCCGGCGGCTACACCTTC; v_call: TRBV11-2; d_call: TRBD1; clone_size: NA; j_call: TRBJ1-2